This TCR beta chain originates from a study of beta chain features in type 1 diabetes. General study findings and limits: Type 1 diabetes patients had fewer VDJ junction insertions and more deletions. In all four CD4+ subsets, TCRB CDR3 length was significantly, moderately reduced in type 1 diabetes.

V was pared by 6 bases and J by 0 bases, with 10 bases of the junction left unmatched. Germline CDR1 and CDR2: MDHEN and SYDVKM. This CDR3 has 17 residues. Investigators reverse transcribed all isolated RNA, so they sequenced expressed TCRB transcripts. Naive, central memory and regulatory T cell samples yielded around 3.5 million reads on average. Sequencing used immunoSEQ multiplex PCR; TCRdb keeps in-frame clones, though not all of them. The sample shows nearly 350,000 clones, approximately 9.9% of them seen only once. This clone appeared a few times. The antigen is unknown. The rearrangement joins TRBV28 to TRBJ1-3; 8 positions match TRBD1. This receptor was identified in a man younger than 40 with type 1 diabetes. Sequenced sample: central memory CD4+ T cells from blood. The chain's CDR3 is CASRETGAITSGNTIYF. The CDR3 nucleotides read TGTGCCAGCAGGGAGACAGGGGCCATTACCTCTGGAAACACCATATATTTT.